This T cell receptor beta chain was identified in a study of blood T cells in healthy people across ages. A second 7 to 11 cycle PCR used barcoded and J-beta primers. MiXCR, applied by TCRdb to the 5' RACE reads, yields one record per CDR3 protein. Of under 1,100,000 distinct CDR3 sequences listed, roughly a quarter are singletons. The same sample was also studied in work on T cells of mothers and their children.

Specimen: blood. This clonotype originated in a girl aged 2-10 years in good health.

The CDR3 loop is CASSYLGDSYNEQFF. CDR3 DNA sequence: TGTGCCAGCAGTTACCTGGGGGACAGCTACAATGAGCAGTTCTTC. This chain uses TRBV6-5 with TRBJ2-1, with TRBD1 matching 7 bases. Trimming cost V 2 bases and J 3 bases; bases outside gene matches: 4. The germline V gene has CDR1 MNHEY and CDR2 SVGAGI. This CDR3 is built from 15 residues.